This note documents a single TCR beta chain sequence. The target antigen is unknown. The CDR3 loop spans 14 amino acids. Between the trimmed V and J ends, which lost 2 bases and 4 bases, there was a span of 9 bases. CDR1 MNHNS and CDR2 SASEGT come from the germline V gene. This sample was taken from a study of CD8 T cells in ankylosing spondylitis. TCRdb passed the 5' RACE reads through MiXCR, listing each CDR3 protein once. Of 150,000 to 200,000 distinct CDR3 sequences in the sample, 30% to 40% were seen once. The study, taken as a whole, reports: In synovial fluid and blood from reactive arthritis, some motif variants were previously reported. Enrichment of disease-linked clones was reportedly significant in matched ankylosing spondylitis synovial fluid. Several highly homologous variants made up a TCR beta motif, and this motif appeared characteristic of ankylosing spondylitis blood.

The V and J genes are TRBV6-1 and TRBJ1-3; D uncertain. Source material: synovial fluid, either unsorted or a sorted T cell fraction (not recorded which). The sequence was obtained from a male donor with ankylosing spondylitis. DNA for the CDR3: TGTGCCAGCAGTGAACAGCAAATCGGAAACACCATATATTTT. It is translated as CASSEQQIGNTIYF.